This entry lists 15 T cell receptor beta chains sequenced from one sample in a study of neurological immune-mediated disorders. TCRdb used MiXCR to reprocess the 5' RACE reads, holding one entry per CDR3 protein. The profile shows approximately 58,000 distinct CDR3 sequences, roughly 8% of them singletons. Time point described: longitudinal time-point 3. Sample: PBMCs. The receptors were gathered from a middle-aged woman in good health.

The chain recombines TRBV11-2 with TRBJ2-7; D remains ambiguous. The CDR3 has 15 amino acids. Germline V lookup: CDR1 SGHAT, CDR2 FQNNGV. Trimming removed 3 bases from V and 6 bases from J, with 18 bases in between. CDR3 protein: CASSFGRSLHAEQYF. As DNA, the CDR3 is TGTGCCAGCAGCTTCGGACGTTCCCTACACGCCGAGCAGTACTTC.

The table lists this clonotype with many counts. The chain uses TRBV7-3 and TRBJ2-1; 7 bases map to TRBD1. Per germline, CDR1 SGHTA and CDR2 FQGTGA. This CDR3 is 15 amino acids long. V trimming: 5 bases; J trimming: 2 bases; junction bases outside the gene matches: 6. CDR3 region: CASSPEGAPYNEQFF. The DNA for the CDR3 is TGTGCCAGCAGCCCCGAGGGGGCACCCTACAATGAGCAGTTCTTC.

This clonotype appeared many times. The chain is built from TRBV3-1 and TRBJ1-1; D is perhaps TRBD1 (6 bases). From germline, CDR1 is LGHDT and CDR2 YNNKEL (reference sequence). This CDR3 has 14 residues. V was pared by 5 bases and J by 5 bases, with 15 bases between. CDR3 region: CASSENRDWTEAFF. The CDR3 DNA reads as TGTGCCAGCAGCGAAAACAGGGATTGGACTGAAGCTTTCTTT.

This clonotype was seen at least ten times. The rearrangement links TRBV27 to TRBJ2-1; a weak D match, TRBD2 (6 bases). The V gene lost 4 bases and the J gene lost 7 bases, with 8 bases spanning the gap. Germline CDR1 and CDR2: MNHEY and SMNVEV (reference sequence). CDR3 length equals 12 residues. The DNA for the CDR3 is TGTGCCAGCAGTTCACGGGGGAATGAGCAGTTCTTC. Translating it yields CASSSRGNEQFF.

This clonotype has a single count. This may be a read error: a much more frequent sequence differs by one nucleotide. The DNA of the CDR3 is TGCAGTGCTAGGCCATTCGACAGGACCGGAGAGACCCAGTACTTC. Its protein product is CSARPFDRTGETQYF. This chain links TRBV20-1 with TRBJ2-5; maybe TRBD1 (6 bases). Per germline, CDR1 DFQATT and CDR2 SNEGSKA (reference sequence). V lost 3 bases to trimming and J lost 4 bases, with 18 bases between them. The CDR3 spans 15 residues.

This clonotype was observed many times. J is TRBJ1-1 and V is TRBV15; no reliable D call. CDR3 size: 13 residues. V was clipped by 5 bases and J by 0 bases, with 7 bases between them. From germline, CDR1 is LNHNV and CDR2 YYDKDF (reference sequence). Written as DNA, the CDR3 is TGTGCCACCAGCGAAGGATTGAACACTGAAGCTTTCTTT. Its translation: CATSEGLNTEAFF.

This clonotype was observed many times. The chain combines TRBV6-5 with TRBJ1-2; D gene unclear. CDR3 length: 13 residues. V was shortened by 7 bases and J by 0 bases, with 9 bases between the two germline ends. Germline CDR1 MNHEY, CDR2 SVGAGI. CDR3 protein: CASTNGANYGYTF. CDR3 sequence (DNA): TGTGCCAGCACAAACGGTGCTAACTATGGCTACACCTTC.

Many counts were recorded for this clonotype. This chain joins TRBV5-5 and TRBJ1-1; D might be TRBD1 (6 bases). The CDR3 is 16 amino acids. V lost 4 bases and J lost 1, with 17 bases in between. The V gene's germline CDR1 is SGHKS and CDR2 YYEKEE (reference sequence). The CDR3 DNA reads TGTGCCAGCAGCGGGACTGGGACAAGACCGAACACTGAAGCTTTCTTT. As protein: CASSGTGTRPNTEAFF.

This clonotype showed up many times. The V and J genes are TRBV5-6 and TRBJ1-1; D is unresolved. V lost 2 bases and J lost 3, with 2 bases in between. CDR3 length: 11 residues. Germline V lookup: CDR1 SGHDT, CDR2 YYEEEE. CDR3 nucleotides: TGTGCCAGCAGCTTATACACTGAAGCTTTCTTT. Protein product: CASSLYTEAFF.

This clonotype was seen at least ten times. This chain links TRBV12-3 or TRBV12-4 with TRBJ1-3; D is uncertain. V was trimmed by 7 bases and J by 0 bases, leaving 13 bases between them. This CDR3 is 15 amino acids long. The CDR3 nucleotides read TGTGCCAGCACCCGGAGGATACTCTCTGGAAACACCATATATTTT. This translates into CASTRRILSGNTIYF.

This clonotype was found many times. The chain employs TRBV5-1 and TRBJ1-2, with no clear D. The length of the CDR3 is 12 residues. Trimming pared 5 bases from V and 0 bases from J, leaving 5 bases between. CDR1 SGHRS and CDR2 YFSETQ come from the germline V gene. CDR3 bases: TGCGCCAGCAGGGAGGCTAACTATGGCTACACCTTC. Translation gives CASREANYGYTF.

At least ten counts were recorded for this clonotype. The V gene is TRBV5-1, the J gene TRBJ1-4; TRBD1 might be the D (5 bases). Germline V CDR1 and CDR2: SGHRS, YFSETQ. The CDR3 sequence is 16 residues long. The V and J ends lost 3 bases and 3 bases respectively, with 15 bases between them. The CDR3 region is CASSWGIDPANEKLFF. In DNA form, the CDR3 reads TGCGCCAGCAGCTGGGGGATCGACCCGGCTAATGAAAAACTGTTTTTT.

This clonotype was counted ten times or more. V gene TRBV20-1 combines with J gene TRBJ1-3; no definite D call. V lost 0 bases to trimming and J lost 0 bases, with 15 bases between them. Germline V CDR1 and CDR2: DFQATT, SNEGSKA (reference sequence). CDR3 size: 17 residues. CDR3 loop: CSARDHGVSSSGNTIYF. CDR3 bases: TGCAGTGCTAGAGATCATGGTGTCTCGAGCTCTGGAAACACCATATATTTT.

This clonotype came up many times. The chain links TRBV5-6 to TRBJ2-5, with 9 bases lining up with TRBD1. Per germline, CDR1 SGHDT and CDR2 YYEEEE. The CDR3 consists of 15 residues. V lost 4 bases, J lost 5 bases, and 9 bases stayed unmatched. The CDR3 loop reads CASSAPTGGWETQYF. The CDR3, as DNA: TGTGCCAGCAGCGCGCCTACAGGGGGCTGGGAGACCCAGTACTTC. The whole variable domain, filled in from reference TRBV5-6 and TRBJ2-5, reads DAGVTQSPTHLIKTRGQQVTLRCSPKSGHDTVSWYQQALGQGPQFIFQYYEEEERQRGNFPDRFSGHQFPNYSSELNVNALLLGDSALYLCASSAPTGGWETQYFGPGTRLLVL.

This clonotype was detected ten times or more. V usage is TRBV3-1 and J usage is TRBJ2-7; TRBD2 aligns across 11 bases. The germline V gene encodes CDR1 LGHDT and CDR2 YNNKEL (reference sequence). The CDR3 contains 16 residues. J was trimmed by 4 bases and V by 6 bases; bases with no gene match: 11. The CDR3 DNA follows: TGTGCCAGCAGGGGGGGACTAGCGGATGAGGGGTACGAGCAGTACTTC. Amino acids: CASRGGLADEGYEQYF.